Listed below are T cell receptor beta chains from one sample, sequenced in a study of T cells in Graves' hyperthyroidism and ophthalmopathy. TCRdb re-called the multiplex PCR reads through MiXCR, storing one row per CDR3 protein. This table holds 500,000 to 650,000 distinct CDR3 sequences, over 45% found once. The specimen sequenced was peripheral blood or thyroid tissue (not recorded which). Receptors originate from an adult woman with Graves' disease, either hyperthyroidism or ophthalmopathy (not recorded which). Both conserved end residues are part of each CDR3. D genes are given only for firm matches. The listing skips clone size in some rows; elsewhere it reads once, few, many or a size class.

j_call v_call clone_size cdr3_length d_call cdr3_aa cdr3_nt
TRBJ1-2 TRBV2 few 17 TRBD1 CATQGAPHLMGYYGYTF TGTGCTACACAGGGGGCCCCACACCTGATGGGATACTATGGCTACACCTTC
TRBJ1-5 TRBV20-1 . 13 TRBD1 CSASPGTDQPQHF TGCAGTGCTTCGCCCGGGACAGATCAGCCCCAGCATTTT
TRBJ1-2 TRBV29-1 many 12 . CSVWGQAGGYTF TGCAGCGTTTGGGGCCAAGCCGGAGGCTACACCTTC
TRBJ2-2 TRBV5-1 many 15 TRBD2 CASSDGLAGPGELFF TGCGCCAGCAGCGACGGACTAGCGGGACCCGGGGAGCTGTTTTTT
TRBJ2-7 TRBV7-2 many 16 TRBD2 CASSLVAGPNTYEQYF TGTGCCAGCAGCTTAGTAGCGGGGCCAAATACCTACGAGCAGTACTTC
TRBJ1-1 TRBV12-3/TRBV12-4 many 14 TRBD1 CASSLLQGSTEAFF TGTGCCAGCAGCCTCCTACAGGGGTCCACTGAAGCTTTCTTT
TRBJ1-2 TRBV6-6 . 15 . CASRDTKSANYGYTF TGTGCCAGCCGGGACACCAAATCGGCTAACTATGGCTACACCTTC
TRBJ2-7 TRBV7-9 . 14 . CASSHTRTTYEQYF TGTGCCAGCAGCCACACACGCACCACCTACGAGCAGTACTTC
TRBJ2-7 TRBV10-2 many 15 . CASSETGKPSYEQYF TGCGCCAGCAGTGAAACAGGCAAGCCCTCCTACGAGCAGTACTTC
TRBJ1-1 TRBV9 . 16 . CASSFTSGISATEAFF TGTGCCAGCAGCTTCACTAGCGGGATTTCGGCCACTGAAGCTTTCTTT
TRBJ2-2 TRBV28 . 13 TRBD2 CASRGGGTGELFF TGTGCCAGCAGGGGGGGGGGTACCGGGGAGCTGTTTTTT
TRBJ2-1 TRBV10-3 . 18 TRBD2 CAISESEGLAGNYNEQFF TGTGCCATCAGTGAGTCGGAGGGACTAGCGGGAAACTACAATGAGCAGTTCTTC
TRBJ1-1 TRBV7-2 many 15 . CASSFGDQGRAEAFF TGTGCCAGCAGCTTTGGGGATCAGGGTAGGGCTGAAGCTTTCTTT
TRBJ2-5 TRBV5-1 many 16 TRBD2 CASSLGTSGTQETQYF TGCGCCAGCAGCTTAGGGACTAGCGGAACCCAAGAGACCCAGTACTTC
TRBJ2-7 TRBV5-1 few 13 . CASSLERVGEQYF TGCGCCAGCAGCTTGGAGAGGGTAGGCGAGCAGTACTTC
TRBJ2-5 TRBV6-1 few 12 TRBD2 CASSLAGGTQYF TGTGCCAGCAGTCTCGCGGGGGGGACCCAGTACTTC
TRBJ1-1 TRBV12-3/TRBV12-4 few 13 . CASSTGTITEAFF TGTGCCAGCAGTACCGGGACAATCACTGAAGCTTTCTTT
TRBJ2-7 TRBV20-1 . 13 TRBD1 CSARDRTGYEQYF TGCAGTGCTAGAGATCGGACAGGCTACGAGCAGTACTTC
TRBJ1-1 TRBV6-1 . 15 . CASSPSGAGRTEAFF TGTGCCAGCAGTCCCTCCGGGGCCGGAAGGACTGAAGCTTTCTTT
TRBJ2-2 TRBV15 many 16 TRBD1 CATSSPGQGAAGELFF TGTGCCACCAGCAGCCCCGGACAGGGGGCGGCCGGGGAGCTGTTTTTT
TRBJ2-7 TRBV29-1 . 14 TRBD1 CSVEGDRVSGELYF TGCAGCGTTGAAGGGGACAGGGTTTCCGGGGAGCTGTACTTC
TRBJ1-1 TRBV10-3 . 12 . CAISYSRDEAFF TGTGCCATCAGCTATTCACGGGATGAAGCCTTCTTT
TRBJ2-5 TRBV7-3 . 15 . CASSLGVSRGETQYF TGTGCCAGCAGCTTAGGGGTTTCGAGAGGGGAGACCCAGTACTTC
TRBJ2-2 TRBV7-3 many 13 . CASTPDRTGELFF TGTGCCAGCACCCCAGACAGAACCGGGGAGCTGTTTTTT
TRBJ2-7 TRBV29-1 once 11 . CSLWGPNEQYF TGCAGCTTGTGGGGTCCCAACGAGCAGTACTTC
TRBJ1-2 TRBV20-1 . 11 . CSASTDYGYTF TGCAGCGCCTCCACTGACTATGGCTACACCTTC
TRBJ1-6 TRBV28 few 13 TRBD1 CASSTGVPSPLHF TGTGCCAGTTCAACAGGGGTCCCCTCACCCCTCCACTTT
TRBJ2-6 TRBV5-6 many 18 . CASSRPGQLGSGANVLTF TGTGCCAGCAGCCGTCCCGGACAGTTAGGCTCTGGGGCCAACGTCCTGACTTTC
TRBJ2-7 TRBV7-9 many 14 TRBD2 CASSSGTSAYEQYF TGTGCCAGCAGCTCCGGGACTAGCGCTTACGAGCAGTACTTC
TRBJ1-1 TRBV12-3/TRBV12-4 . 12 . CASSVWRGEAFF TGTGCCAGCAGTGTTTGGAGGGGTGAAGCTTTCTTT
TRBJ1-2 TRBV29-1 few 13 . CSVGTVDNYGYTF TGCAGCGTTGGGACGGTCGATAACTATGGCTACACCTTC
TRBJ2-7 TRBV2 . 15 . CASSLGERISYEQYF TGTGCCAGCAGTCTTGGGGAGCGGATCTCCTACGAGCAGTACTTC
TRBJ1-2 TRBV24-1 few 16 TRBD1 CATSAGTGRANYGYTF TGTGCCACCAGCGCCGGGACAGGGCGAGCTAACTATGGCTACACCTTC
TRBJ2-7 TRBV20-1 once 13 . CSAGTPGMNEQYF TGCAGTGCAGGGACTCCGGGAATGAACGAGCAGTACTTC
TRBJ2-7 TRBV11-1 few 13 . CASSFPLGGEQYF TGTGCCAGCAGCTTCCCCCTAGGTGGCGAGCAGTACTTC
TRBJ2-7 TRBV10-3 . 12 TRBD2 CAIGGRGYEQYF TGTGCCATCGGCGGGAGAGGCTACGAGCAGTACTTC
TRBJ2-2 TRBV12-3/TRBV12-4 few 14 . CASSSGGNTGELSW TGTGCCAGCAGTTCCGGAGGGAACACCGGGGAGCTGTCTTGG
TRBJ1-5 TRBV5-1 . 14 . CASSSLEGQETQHF TGCGCCAGCAGCTCTCTGGAGGGGCAAGAGACCCAGCATTTT
TRBJ1-5 TRBV7-4 . 15 TRBD1 CASSYGTGVVQPQHF TGTGCCAGCAGCTACGGGACAGGGGTGGTTCAGCCCCAGCATTTT
TRBJ2-2 TRBV7-4 . 16 . CASSVAGQTGAGELFF TGTGCCAGCAGCGTAGCTGGACAGACTGGGGCCGGGGAGCTGTTTTTT
TRBJ2-7 TRBV10-2 many 14 . CASSESTGPYEQYF TGCGCCAGCAGTGAGTCGACCGGGCCCTACGAGCAGTACTTC
TRBJ1-1 TRBV19 . 15 . CASSTVGRENTEAFF TGTGCCAGTAGTACAGTAGGCAGGGAGAACACTGAAGCTTTCTTT
TRBJ1-4 TRBV29-1 . 10 . CSAGDEKLFF TGCAGCGCCGGGGATGAAAAACTGTTTTTT
TRBJ2-5 TRBV10-2 . 14 . CASSLRQLTETQYF TGCGCCAGCAGTTTGAGACAGCTCACGGAGACCCAGTACTTC
TRBJ1-3 TRBV10-3 . 13 . CAIHRSSGNTIYF TGTGCCATACATCGGAGCTCTGGAAACACCATATATTTT
TRBJ1-4 TRBV29-1 once 13 . CSVVGRAEEKLFF TGCAGCGTTGTTGGGCGGGCCGAAGAAAAACTGTTTTTT
TRBJ2-5 TRBV29-1 . 17 TRBD1 CSVEGFRDRGLGETQYF TGCAGCGTTGAAGGGTTCCGGGACAGGGGGCTCGGAGAGACCCAGTACTTC
TRBJ1-5 TRBV2 . 15 . CASSVTTGGNQPQHF TGTGCCAGCAGCGTAACTACGGGGGGGAATCAGCCCCAGCATTTT
TRBJ2-5 TRBV2 once 13 TRBD2 CATTSGSPETQYF TGTGCCACTACTAGCGGGAGTCCAGAGACCCAGTACTTC
TRBJ2-2 TRBV24-1 many 17 TRBD2 CATSDYGGRGTTGELFF TGTGCCACCAGTGATTATGGCGGGAGAGGGACCACCGGGGAGCTGTTTTTT
TRBJ2-7 TRBV5-8 many 12 . CASSYVGYEQYF TGTGCCAGCAGCTACGTAGGCTACGAGCAGTACTTC
TRBJ2-6 TRBV10-3 few 17 TRBD1 CAISRDRGYSGANVLTF TGTGCCATCAGCCGGGACAGGGGGTATTCTGGGGCCAACGTCCTGACTTTC
TRBJ1-1 TRBV12-3/TRBV12-4 . 13 . CASSEVGDTESFF TGTGCCAGCAGTGAAGTGGGGGACACCGAGTCTTTCTTT
TRBJ1-1 TRBV14 many 13 . CASSQGPLAEAFF TGTGCCAGCAGCCAGGGTCCGTTGGCTGAAGCTTTCTTT
TRBJ2-2 TRBV19 . 14 TRBD1 CASRTTGVGGELFF TGTGCCAGTAGGACGACAGGGGTAGGCGGGGAGCTGTTTTTT
TRBJ1-2 TRBV24-1 many 14 . CATSDLRSGYGYTF TGTGCCACCAGTGATCTGAGGAGTGGTTATGGCTACACCTTC
TRBJ2-7 TRBV19 . 15 TRBD2 CASSIQLARVYEQYF TGTGCCAGTAGTATTCAACTAGCGAGAGTGTACGAGCAGTACTTC